This TCR beta chain comes out of a study of early T cells in non-severe SARS-CoV-2 infection. This clonotype was recorded a few times. CDR1 is WNHNN and CDR2 is SYGVQD in the germline V gene (reference sequence). The CDR3 is 16 amino acids. V lost 2 bases, J lost 8 bases, and 19 bases lay in between. TCRdb fed the 5' RACE reads into MiXCR, producing one record per CDR3 protein. This sample has about 80,000 distinct CDR3 sequences, with roughly an eighth found just once. This chain links TRBV10-1 with TRBJ2-1; TRBD2 is a possible D gene (5 bases). Source: whole blood, taken at baseline. The sequence derives from an adult who was a healthcare worker with PCR-confirmed SARS-CoV-2 infection or an uninfected control (not recorded which). The donor label of this sample is uncertain. CDR3 sequence: CASSEPAAQLRHEQFF. The DNA for the CDR3 is TGCGCCAGCAGTGAGCCAGCGGCACAACTACGGCATGAGCAGTTCTTC.